The rows below give T cell receptor beta chains drawn from one sample of a study of sequential checkpoint blockade in melanoma. TCRdb's copy holds only in-frame clones and misses some; the assay was immunoSEQ multiplex PCR. This table has some 14,000 clones, more than 65% appearing once. The sequencing used CD8+ T cells sorted from blood (inferred from file names), collected from a patient given nivolumab and ipilimumab in sequence. The receptors were sampled from a human donor with melanoma. Each CDR3 is given with its conserved first and last residue. Each record gives: CDR3 length, J gene, V gene, CDR3 protein.

cdr3_length: 13; j_call: TRBJ2-7; v_call: TRBV7-6; cdr3_aa: CASSLRTSYEQYF
cdr3_length: 15; j_call: -; v_call: TRBV6-5; cdr3_aa: CASSAKTGSSYEQYF
cdr3_length: 15; j_call: TRBJ2-5; v_call: TRBV15; cdr3_aa: CATSSGTSGKETQYF
cdr3_length: 16; j_call: TRBJ1-3; v_call: TRBV7-9; cdr3_aa: CASSTRDRYSGNTIYF
cdr3_length: 15; j_call: -; v_call: TRBV7-2; cdr3_aa: CASRNGQGVSYEQYF
cdr3_length: 13; j_call: TRBJ1-2; v_call: TRBV6-6; cdr3_aa: CASSYSTRDGYTF
cdr3_length: 14; j_call: TRBJ1-4; v_call: TRBV2; cdr3_aa: CASSEDDRKEKLFF
cdr3_length: 15; j_call: TRBJ1-1; v_call: TRBV27; cdr3_aa: CASSPGQGAGTEAFF
cdr3_length: 17; j_call: TRBJ1-6; v_call: TRBV5-3; cdr3_aa: CARSLAFRTVYNSPLHF
cdr3_length: 15; j_call: TRBJ2-5; v_call: TRBV21-1; cdr3_aa: CASSKEGGRQETQYF
cdr3_length: 15; j_call: TRBJ1-5; v_call: TRBV4-1; cdr3_aa: CASSQDRGSNQPQHF
cdr3_length: 15; j_call: TRBJ2-2; v_call: TRBV2; cdr3_aa: CASSGRQIDTGELFF
cdr3_length: 18; j_call: TRBJ2-6; v_call: TRBV4-1; cdr3_aa: CASSQDYEDYSGANVLTF
cdr3_length: 16; j_call: TRBJ2-7; v_call: TRBV4-3; cdr3_aa: CASSQGLQDGAYEQYF
cdr3_length: 15; j_call: TRBJ2-7; v_call: TRBV6-1; cdr3_aa: CASSEQTGGGYEQYF
cdr3_length: 14; j_call: TRBJ2-7; v_call: TRBV7-9; cdr3_aa: CASSLQGAAYEQYF
cdr3_length: 14; j_call: TRBJ2-2; v_call: TRBV6-1; cdr3_aa: CAGTDSSATGELFF
cdr3_length: 15; j_call: TRBJ2-7; v_call: TRBV4-3; cdr3_aa: CASSQVGTATYEQYF
cdr3_length: 17; j_call: TRBJ2-7; v_call: TRBV27; cdr3_aa: CASNPGQGYIPSYEQYF
cdr3_length: 18; j_call: TRBJ2-7; v_call: TRBV18; cdr3_aa: CASSPRDLLIASAYEQYF
cdr3_length: 16; j_call: TRBJ2-3; v_call: TRBV7-8; cdr3_aa: CASSSRAGSTTDTQYF
cdr3_length: 16; j_call: TRBJ2-1; v_call: TRBV6-4; cdr3_aa: CASSDTSGSSYNEQFF
cdr3_length: 15; j_call: TRBJ1-4; v_call: TRBV7-9; cdr3_aa: CASSSADRGHEKLFF
cdr3_length: 15; j_call: TRBJ1-1; v_call: TRBV19; cdr3_aa: CASHPGTEYYTEAFF
cdr3_length: 14; j_call: TRBJ1-2; v_call: TRBV14; cdr3_aa: CASSQDSGAYGYTF
cdr3_length: 17; j_call: TRBJ2-2; v_call: TRBV12-5; cdr3_aa: CASGPGTSGGDAGELFF
cdr3_length: 16; j_call: TRBJ1-2; v_call: TRBV6-5; cdr3_aa: CASSYGGIGLNYGYTF
cdr3_length: 18; j_call: TRBJ2-5; v_call: TRBV7-7; cdr3_aa: CASSLRTSGRGYQETQYF
cdr3_length: 12; j_call: TRBJ2-2; v_call: TRBV7-2; cdr3_aa: CASSIITGELFF
cdr3_length: 15; j_call: TRBJ1-3; v_call: TRBV7-6; cdr3_aa: CASSLDRPLAHTIYF
cdr3_length: 18; j_call: TRBJ1-5; v_call: TRBV27; cdr3_aa: CASSSGAGGPFSNQPQHF
cdr3_length: 15; j_call: TRBJ1-1; v_call: TRBV7-2; cdr3_aa: CASSLGDRGLPSAFF
cdr3_length: 13; j_call: TRBJ1-4; v_call: TRBV27; cdr3_aa: CASSSGSYEKLFF
cdr3_length: 16; j_call: TRBJ2-3; v_call: TRBV10-2; cdr3_aa: CASSPPAGEIGDTQYF
cdr3_length: 16; j_call: TRBJ2-5; v_call: TRBV4-2; cdr3_aa: CASSQVRWGLEETQYF
cdr3_length: 17; j_call: TRBJ1-4; v_call: TRBV7-9; cdr3_aa: CASSLARQGAANEKLFF
cdr3_length: 15; j_call: -; v_call: TRBV5-1; cdr3_aa: CASSFTGVGGYEQYF